The rows below give T cell receptor beta chains drawn from one sample of a study of T cells in Graves' hyperthyroidism and ophthalmopathy. MiXCR, run by TCRdb on the multiplex PCR reads, gives a single entry per CDR3 protein. The table has 500,000 to 650,000 distinct CDR3 sequences, nearly 20% seen once. Sequencing input: blood. These TCRs come from a man aged 35 to 55 with Graves' ophthalmopathy. Both conserved end residues are part of each CDR3.

TRBV29-1	TRBJ2-7	CSVEDGRYEQYF
TRBV28	TRBJ2-7	CASSLPRDSYEQYF
TRBV18	TRBJ2-1	CASSPHGLAGGQRNEQFF
TRBV25-1	TRBJ1-5	CASSEPGNQPQHF
TRBV7-9	TRBJ2-1	CASSYPTGTSGGLDEQFF
TRBV9	TRBJ2-7	CASSVSGDFYEQYF
TRBV5-6	TRBJ2-7	CASSDGLAGGRYEQYF
TRBV27	TRBJ2-3	CASSLTLAGAGVTDTQYF
TRBV30	TRBJ2-5	CAWSERVRAGQETQYF
TRBV5-1	TRBJ1-1	CASSFIGDYKGGTEAFF
TRBV11-2	TRBJ2-5	CASSPGNWETQYF
TRBV12-3/TRBV12-4	TRBJ2-3	CASSRTANQQDTQYF
TRBV28	TRBJ2-7	CASRSGTSGYEQYF
TRBV9	TRBJ1-1	CASSVGIIQTEAFF
TRBV7-2	TRBJ2-3	CASSPGTRTQYF
TRBV27	TRBJ2-7	CASSFGGTHYEQYF
TRBV7-2	TRBJ2-2	CASSTGTGGATGELFF
TRBV12-3/TRBV12-4	TRBJ2-1	CASSLGGLASSYNEQFF
TRBV12-3/TRBV12-4	TRBJ1-2	CASSSSTNYGYTF
TRBV7-3	TRBJ1-2	CASSADSNGYTF
TRBV2	TRBJ1-5	CASSETSKGSQPQHF
TRBV6-1	TRBJ2-7	CASGGLAVTYEQYF
TRBV20-1	TRBJ2-7	CSGRLAASYEQYF
TRBV30	TRBJ2-4	CAWSGTGANIQYF
TRBV27	TRBJ2-1	CASSLSVHPSSYNEQFF
TRBV2	TRBJ2-7	CASSEGLAIYEQYF
TRBV5-8	TRBJ2-1	CASTPGGFPYNEQFF
TRBV2	TRBJ1-5	CASSEGRGLHQPQHF
TRBV7-3	TRBJ2-2	CASSFHPPGTGSRGIGELFF
TRBV28	TRBJ1-3	CASSSPGLVSGNTIYF
TRBV27	TRBJ1-2	CASSLYPLGYGYTF
TRBV19	TRBJ2-5	CASSKTGQGALETQYF
TRBV10-3	TRBJ2-7	CAISSTGSAYEQYF
TRBV6-1	TRBJ2-2	CASSLTGLTGELFF
TRBV7-3	TRBJ2-3	CASSLRGQDTQYF
TRBV7-2	TRBJ2-7	CASSLADDSYEQYF
TRBV28	TRBJ1-5	CASSQGGNNQPQHF
TRBV6-4	TRBJ2-3	CASSEGVLAGYVKDTQYF
TRBV7-3	TRBJ2-1	CASSKRPGLAGGGYNEQFF
TRBV12-3/TRBV12-4	TRBJ2-5	CASSQWASPAQETQYF
TRBV5-1	TRBJ2-2	CASSLPMVNTGELFF
TRBV2	TRBJ1-2	CASSEATYGYTF
TRBV2	TRBJ2-3	CASSEIDTQYF
TRBV20-1	TRBJ2-2	CSAKDGDTGELLF
TRBV15	TRBJ2-1	CATSRSPVGIAGVNEQFF
TRBV28	TRBJ2-2	CAGGTGEGTGELFF
TRBV27	TRBJ1-1	CASSFIRTEAFF
TRBV6-2/TRBV6-3	TRBJ1-1	CASSFFSTGLNTEAFF
TRBV27	TRBJ2-7	CASSLNLAGSEQYF
TRBV28	TRBJ2-5	CASSSGQGQETQYF
TRBV4-2	TRBJ2-5	CASSQGDSFGETQYF
TRBV10-3	TRBJ2-7	CAISDLASIGEQYF
TRBV5-1	TRBJ2-7	CASSSQEGYEQYF
TRBV6-1	TRBJ2-3	CASRGLAGATQYF
TRBV6-1	TRBJ2-1	CATFRGGGYYNEQFF
TRBV5-1	TRBJ2-7	CASSLAGTGSYEQYF
TRBV2	TRBJ2-3	CASSGTASTDTQYF
TRBV3-1	TRBJ2-7	CASSFGLAGAWEQYF
TRBV28	TRBJ2-3	CASRLGWDTQYF